This is a list of T cell receptor beta chains from one sample in a study of blood T cell repertoires in COVID-19. Using immunoSEQ multiplex PCR, the repertoire was profiled, and TCRdb retains in-frame clones only, with some absent. The sample lists roughly 230,000 clones; 80% to 85% were seen once. The sample comprised peripheral blood. The origin of the receptors is a man in his fifties or sixties with active or convalescent COVID-19. Both conserved end residues are part of each CDR3. The D gene is left open where the match is weak. The size field is filled for only some rows; it gives once, few, many or a size class.

d_call: -
clone_size: -
v_call: TRBV5-1
j_call: TRBJ2-7
cdr3_nt: TGCGCCAGCAGCTTGGTGGCAGGGGTTCAAGGCGAGCAGTACTTC
cdr3_aa: CASSLVAGVQGEQYF

d_call: -
clone_size: -
v_call: TRBV6-5
j_call: TRBJ1-6
cdr3_nt: TGTGCCAGCAAGCCGGACCCTCGGGGGGCTTCACCCCTCCACTTT
cdr3_aa: CASKPDPRGASPLHF

d_call: -
clone_size: -
v_call: TRBV5-1
j_call: TRBJ2-3
cdr3_nt: TGCGCCAGCAGGGGAGGCACAGATACGCAGTATTTT
cdr3_aa: CASRGGTDTQYF

d_call: -
clone_size: -
v_call: TRBV9
j_call: TRBJ2-3
cdr3_nt: TGTGCCAGCAGCAGCGACCCGGGACAAGGCACAGATACGCAGTATTTT
cdr3_aa: CASSSDPGQGTDTQYF

d_call: -
clone_size: many
v_call: TRBV7-9
j_call: TRBJ2-5
cdr3_nt: TGTGCCAGCAGCTTCGTCCCTGAAGAGACCCAGTACTTC
cdr3_aa: CASSFVPEETQYF

d_call: TRBD2
clone_size: -
v_call: TRBV7-2
j_call: TRBJ2-1
cdr3_nt: TGTGCCAGCAGCATCGGACTAGCGGGGATCTACAATGAGCAGTTCTTC
cdr3_aa: CASSIGLAGIYNEQFF

d_call: -
clone_size: -
v_call: TRBV28
j_call: TRBJ1-1
cdr3_nt: TGTGCCAGCGTAGGGGCGGCGTACACTGAAGCTTTCTTT
cdr3_aa: CASVGAAYTEAFF

d_call: TRBD1
clone_size: -
v_call: TRBV5-1
j_call: TRBJ1-3
cdr3_nt: TGCGCCAGCAGCTCTGGGGACAGGGCCTCTGGAAACACCATATATTTT
cdr3_aa: CASSSGDRASGNTIYF

d_call: -
clone_size: few
v_call: TRBV21-1
j_call: TRBJ1-6
cdr3_nt: TGTGCCAGCACCAAAAGCAGCGACAGGGAGGATTCACCCCTCCACTTT
cdr3_aa: CASTKSSDREDSPLHF

d_call: TRBD2
clone_size: -
v_call: TRBV7-6
j_call: TRBJ2-2
cdr3_nt: TGTGCCAGCAGCTCGTGGACTAGCGGGGGGAGCGGGGAGCTGTTTTTT
cdr3_aa: CASSSWTSGGSGELFF

d_call: TRBD1
clone_size: -
v_call: TRBV10-3
j_call: TRBJ2-2
cdr3_nt: TGTGCCATCAGCCCCGGACAGGGTACAGGCGGGGAGCTGTTTTTT
cdr3_aa: CAISPGQGTGGELFF

d_call: -
clone_size: -
v_call: TRBV24-1
j_call: TRBJ2-5
cdr3_nt: TGTGCCACCAGTGACCCAACAGGACCCCAGTACTTC
cdr3_aa: CATSDPTGPQYF

d_call: TRBD2
clone_size: few
v_call: TRBV7-2
j_call: TRBJ2-4
cdr3_nt: TGTGCCAGCAGCCCCAAGGGTGCGGGGGGCCGGGACATTCAGTACTTC
cdr3_aa: CASSPKGAGGRDIQYF

d_call: -
clone_size: -
v_call: TRBV19
j_call: TRBJ2-3
cdr3_nt: TGTGCCAGTAGTATGGCGGTTACAGATACGCAGTATTTT
cdr3_aa: CASSMAVTDTQYF

d_call: TRBD1
clone_size: -
v_call: TRBV5-4
j_call: TRBJ1-2
cdr3_nt: TGTGCCAGCAGCTTGGCGGACAGGGGGCTTAACTATGGCTACACCTTC
cdr3_aa: CASSLADRGLNYGYTF

d_call: -
clone_size: -
v_call: TRBV9
j_call: TRBJ1-3
cdr3_nt: TGTGCCAGCAGCGTCCCGGGTCCTGGAAACACCATATATTTT
cdr3_aa: CASSVPGPGNTIYF

d_call: TRBD2
clone_size: -
v_call: TRBV28
j_call: TRBJ2-7
cdr3_nt: TGTGCCAGCAGTTTGTATGCGGGAGAGGGCCCGGCGAAGCAGTACTTC
cdr3_aa: CASSLYAGEGPAKQYF

d_call: -
clone_size: -
v_call: TRBV13
j_call: TRBJ2-1
cdr3_nt: TGTGCCAGCAGCTTAGTGGGGGCCAGGGACAATGAGCAGTTCTTC
cdr3_aa: CASSLVGARDNEQFF

d_call: TRBD2
clone_size: -
v_call: TRBV9
j_call: TRBJ2-2
cdr3_nt: TGTGCCAGCAGCGCGACCGGGAGGGTCGGGGAGCTGTTTTTT
cdr3_aa: CASSATGRVGELFF

d_call: -
clone_size: -
v_call: TRBV12-2
j_call: TRBJ1-3
cdr3_nt: TGTGCAAGTCGCTTAGCCTGCCCGACAGGGACTGGAAACACCATATATTTT
cdr3_aa: CASRLACPTGTGNTIYF

d_call: -
clone_size: -
v_call: TRBV2
j_call: TRBJ1-1
cdr3_nt: TGTGCCAGCATACAGCAGAACACTGAAGCTTTCTTT
cdr3_aa: CASIQQNTEAFF

d_call: -
clone_size: -
v_call: TRBV18
j_call: TRBJ1-6
cdr3_nt: TGTGCCAGCTCACCGCAGGGGAATTCACCCCTCCACTTT
cdr3_aa: CASSPQGNSPLHF

d_call: -
clone_size: -
v_call: TRBV19
j_call: TRBJ1-2
cdr3_nt: TGTGCCAGTAGTTCGAACCGGGATCTTAACTATGGCTACACCTTC
cdr3_aa: CASSSNRDLNYGYTF

d_call: -
clone_size: few
v_call: TRBV28
j_call: TRBJ1-5
cdr3_nt: TGTGCCAGCAGTCTACAGGGAGTTCAGCCCCAGCATTTT
cdr3_aa: CASSLQGVQPQHF

d_call: TRBD2
clone_size: once
v_call: TRBV6-5
j_call: TRBJ2-7
cdr3_nt: TGTGCCAGCAGTTCGGGACTAGCGGGCTACTACGAGCAGTACTTC
cdr3_aa: CASSSGLAGYYEQYF

d_call: -
clone_size: -
v_call: TRBV7-5
j_call: TRBJ1-5
cdr3_nt: TGTGTCAGAAGCCACAGGAATGATAGCAATCAGCCCCAGCATTTT
cdr3_aa: CVRSHRNDSNQPQHF

d_call: -
clone_size: -
v_call: TRBV7-9
j_call: TRBJ2-3
cdr3_nt: TGTGCCAGCAGCTTAGAGTCGTCAGGGGGGTACACAGATACGCAGTATTTT
cdr3_aa: CASSLESSGGYTDTQYF

d_call: TRBD1
clone_size: -
v_call: TRBV11-2
j_call: TRBJ1-2
cdr3_nt: TGTGCCAGCAGGACAGGGCCTGGACTACAATCTTACACCTTC
cdr3_aa: CASRTGPGLQSYTF

d_call: -
clone_size: -
v_call: TRBV7-9
j_call: TRBJ2-7
cdr3_nt: TGTGCCAGCAGCCACCAGGGTCTTCCCTACGAGCAGTACTTC
cdr3_aa: CASSHQGLPYEQYF

d_call: TRBD2
clone_size: once
v_call: TRBV6-1
j_call: TRBJ2-3
cdr3_nt: TGTGCCAGCAGTGAAGCAGGGACTAGCGGTAGCGATACGCAGTATTTT
cdr3_aa: CASSEAGTSGSDTQYF

d_call: TRBD2
clone_size: -
v_call: TRBV15
j_call: TRBJ2-7
cdr3_nt: TGTGCCACCAGCACGGGACTAGCGGGGGCCCCCTACGAGCAGTACTTC
cdr3_aa: CATSTGLAGAPYEQYF

d_call: -
clone_size: -
v_call: TRBV10-3
j_call: TRBJ2-1
cdr3_nt: TGTGCCTCAACGCAAGGGGGCAATGAGCAGTTCTTC
cdr3_aa: CASTQGGNEQFF

d_call: TRBD1
clone_size: -
v_call: TRBV19
j_call: TRBJ1-1
cdr3_nt: TGTGCCAGTAGCCGAGGAAGGGGGCAATGGACTGAAGCTTTCTTT
cdr3_aa: CASSRGRGQWTEAFF

d_call: TRBD1
clone_size: -
v_call: TRBV29-1
j_call: TRBJ2-2
cdr3_nt: TGCAGCGCCAGGACAGGGGTTGTCGGGACGACCGGGGAGCTGTTTTTT
cdr3_aa: CSARTGVVGTTGELFF

d_call: TRBD1
clone_size: -
v_call: TRBV30
j_call: TRBJ1-1
cdr3_nt: TGTGCCTGGAGTGCCGGGACAGGAGAAACTGAAGCTTTCTTT
cdr3_aa: CAWSAGTGETEAFF

d_call: TRBD1
clone_size: -
v_call: TRBV4-2
j_call: TRBJ2-2
cdr3_nt: TGTGCCAGCAGCCGCGCCAGGGACAGAACGAACACCGGGGAGCTGTTTTTT
cdr3_aa: CASSRARDRTNTGELFF

d_call: TRBD2
clone_size: -
v_call: TRBV7-2
j_call: TRBJ2-3
cdr3_nt: TGTGCCAGCAGCTTAAGACTAGCGGGCACAGATACGCAGTATTTT
cdr3_aa: CASSLRLAGTDTQYF

d_call: -
clone_size: once
v_call: TRBV14
j_call: TRBJ2-5
cdr3_nt: TGTGCCAGCAGCCCCGTCCAGGGGGGCCCACAAGAGACCCAGTACTTC
cdr3_aa: CASSPVQGGPQETQYF

d_call: -
clone_size: -
v_call: TRBV6-6
j_call: TRBJ1-1
cdr3_nt: TGTGCCAGCAGTTACGAGTGGAGTAGACCCACTGAAGCTTTCTTT
cdr3_aa: CASSYEWSRPTEAFF

d_call: TRBD1
clone_size: -
v_call: TRBV3-1/TRBV3-2
j_call: TRBJ2-3
cdr3_nt: TGTGCCAGCAGCCAAATCCTCGGACAGGGGGCGATTACAGATACGCAGTATTTT
cdr3_aa: CASSQILGQGAITDTQYF

d_call: -
clone_size: -
v_call: TRBV7-9
j_call: TRBJ1-4
cdr3_nt: TGTGCCAGCACAACAATGACAACTAATGAAAAACTGTTTTTT
cdr3_aa: CASTTMTTNEKLFF

d_call: -
clone_size: once
v_call: TRBV3-1/TRBV3-2
j_call: TRBJ1-4
cdr3_nt: TGTGCCAGCAGCCAATCATCGGGAGCTAATGAAGAACTGTTTTTT
cdr3_aa: CASSQSSGANEELFF

d_call: -
clone_size: few
v_call: TRBV9
j_call: TRBJ2-7
cdr3_nt: TGTGCCAGCAGCGCCACCGACAGGAGGTACGAGCAGTACTTC
cdr3_aa: CASSATDRRYEQYF

d_call: TRBD1
clone_size: few
v_call: TRBV28
j_call: TRBJ1-5
cdr3_nt: TGTGCCAGCGCCGTCCCAGGGGGCCTGAGCAATCAGCCCCAGCATTTT
cdr3_aa: CASAVPGGLSNQPQHF

d_call: TRBD1
clone_size: -
v_call: TRBV7-7
j_call: TRBJ2-5
cdr3_nt: TGTGCCAGCAGCTTAGTAGGGGGCACCCAAGAGACCCAGTACTTC
cdr3_aa: CASSLVGGTQETQYF

d_call: TRBD2
clone_size: -
v_call: TRBV6-2/TRBV6-3
j_call: TRBJ2-1
cdr3_nt: TGTGCCAGCAGTTACGTAGCGGGGGCCCTCAATGAGCAGTTCTTC
cdr3_aa: CASSYVAGALNEQFF

d_call: -
clone_size: -
v_call: TRBV28
j_call: TRBJ1-2
cdr3_nt: TGTGCCAGCAGTCCCGCAGGGCTCTCAGACTATGGCTACACCTTC
cdr3_aa: CASSPAGLSDYGYTF

d_call: -
clone_size: many
v_call: TRBV6-2/TRBV6-3
j_call: TRBJ1-1
cdr3_nt: TGTGCCAGCAGTTACTCTGCAGAGAACACTGAAGCTTTCTTT
cdr3_aa: CASSYSAENTEAFF